This record looks at one T cell receptor (beta chain) sequence and its context. Its target is unknown. Germline CDR1 SGHVS, CDR2 FQNEAQ. CDR3 size: 15 residues. The ends were cut back, 4 bases at V and 6 bases at J, with 16 bases in the middle. The source of the sample is a study of neoadjuvant anti-PD-1 for oral cavity cancer. Across the whole study: Nivolumab at 3 mg/kg was mostly given biweekly, three to four doses, pre-surgery.

Study results and caveats: Higher pretreatment blood Treg/Th17 ratios correlated with higher pretreatment blood and lower post-treatment tumor TCRbeta clonality.

Only in-frame clones appear in the TCRdb table, and some are missing; sequencing was by immunoSEQ multiplex PCR. Of 37,000 or so clones in the sample, roughly 35% were seen once. Noted time point: after neoadjuvant nivolumab, at surgical resection. Stage II-IVA oral cavity squamous cell carcinoma was new and untreated by systemic or radiation therapy. These oral cavity squamous cell carcinomas were HPV-negative and locally advanced. The gene calls are TRBV7-8 and TRBJ1-5; D is perhaps TRBD1 (5 bases). The source is a person aged 35-80 years with oral cavity squamous cell carcinoma. The input for sequencing was tumor tissue, taken after nivolumab (anti-PD-1) treatment. DNA of the CDR3: TGTGCCAGCAGCTCCGATCAGGGATGGGGTCAGCCCCAGCATTTT. Protein: CASSSDQGWGQPQHF.